Each of the 16 T cell receptor beta chains below was sequenced from the same sample in a study of CD8+ T cells in alopecia areata. Noted treatment: oral pan-JAK inhibitor, 5-10 mg twice daily. RNA was isolated and reverse transcribed to cDNA, the sequencing template. Libraries were prepared by immunoSEQ multiplex PCR; TCRdb keeps only in-frame clonotypes and omits some of them. Found here are more than 90,000 clones, about 59% of them singletons; the top ten hold 12%. The source material was CD8+ T cells sorted from blood, sampled at week 24, from a patient treated with tofacitinib. These receptors all come from a human donor with alopecia areata.

This clone showed up just a few times. This chain links TRBV9 with TRBJ2-1; the D is unclear. The V gene lost 2 bases and the J gene lost 2 bases, with 5 bases spanning the gap. The CDR3 loop spans 13 amino acids. Germline V gene data show CDR1 as SGDLS and CDR2 as YYNGEE. The DNA for the CDR3 is TGTGCCAGCAGCGTCGAGACCTACAATGAGCAGTTCTTC. Residues: CASSVETYNEQFF.

The CDR3: CAISGRLTEQFF. As DNA, the CDR3 is TGTGCCATCAGCGGCCGACTGACTGAGCAGTTCTTC. The V call is TRBV10-3, the J call TRBJ2-1; D unclear. The CDR3 spans 12 residues. The V end lost 6 bases, the J end lost 9 bases, and 12 bases lay between the germline ends. Germline lookup yields CDR1 ENHRY and CDR2 SYGVKD.

J is TRBJ2-7 and V is TRBV25-1; D may match TRBD1 or TRBD2 (5 bases each). The CDR3 is made up of 13 amino acids. The germline gives CDR1 MGHDK, CDR2 SYGVNS. V lost 4 bases, J lost 0 bases, and 7 bases lay in between. This CDR3 reads CASSGDHSYEQYF. CDR3 sequence (DNA): TGTGCCAGCAGTGGGGACCACTCCTACGAGCAGTACTTC.

This clone was seen a few times. The chain carries TRBV5-1 and TRBJ2-5; 10 bases map to TRBD2. The CDR3 contains 15 residues. V lost 2 bases, J lost 5 bases, and 6 bases stayed unmatched. Germline CDR1 and CDR2: SGHRS and YFSETQ. This CDR3 is CASSLKRGGIETQYF. CDR3 in DNA: TGCGCCAGCAGCTTAAAGCGGGGGGGTATCGAGACCCAGTACTTC.

The V gene is TRBV5-6, the J gene TRBJ2-2; possible D gene TRBD1, 6 bases. Trimming removed 4 bases at V and 3 bases at J, with 13 bases between. The CDR3 extends over 15 amino acids. Germline V lookup: CDR1 SGHDT, CDR2 YYEEEE. The CDR3 bases are TGTGCCAGCAGCCCTACAGGGACGTACACCGGGGAGCTGTTTTTT. Residues: CASSPTGTYTGELFF.

The chain is built from TRBV15 and TRBJ2-1; TRBD2 aligns across 10 bases. The V and J ends lost 0 bases and 5 bases, in that order; junction bases with no gene match: 7. CDR3 size: 17 residues. Germline loops: CDR1 LNHNV, CDR2 YYDKDF (reference sequence). The CDR3 nucleotides read TGTGCCACCAGCAGAGATCTTAGCGGGGGGCCGGACAATGAGCAGTTCTTC. Protein: CATSRDLSGGPDNEQFF.

The rearrangement joins TRBV25-1 to TRBJ1-2; weak D call: TRBD1 (6 bases). Per the germline V gene, CDR1 is MGHDK and CDR2 is SYGVNS. Deletions cut 4 bases from V and 4 bases from J, with 19 bases between. The CDR3 is 16 residues long. CDR3 DNA: TGTGCCAGCAGTGGGGGGCTTGTTTCGCCACGCTATGGCTACACCTTC. As protein: CASSGGLVSPRYGYTF.

The chain couples TRBV29-1 to TRBJ1-2; TRBD1 agrees at 7 bases. This CDR3 comprises 15 residues. Germline loops: CDR1 SQVTM, CDR2 ANQGSEA. Trimming removed 0 bases from V and 1 base from J; junction bases left unmatched: 5. CDR3 sequence: CSVEELGQLNYGYTF. The CDR3 DNA reads as TGCAGCGTTGAAGAGTTGGGACAGCTTAACTATGGCTACACCTTC.

The sample holds a few counts of this clone. The chain couples TRBV7-9 to TRBJ2-5; TRBD1 aligns across 9 bases. There are 14 residues in the CDR3. Per germline, CDR1 SEHNR and CDR2 FQNEAQ (reference sequence). V was pared by 5 bases and J by 1 base, with 2 bases of the junction left unmatched. The CDR3 DNA reads TGTGCCAGCAGCGGGGGACAGGGCCAAGAGACCCAGTACTTC. Amino acid sequence: CASSGGQGQETQYF.

This chain uses TRBV29-1 with TRBJ2-3; D not resolved. The V and J ends lost 0 bases and 3 bases respectively, with 4 bases between them. The CDR3 contains 12 residues. Per the germline V gene, CDR1 is SQVTM and CDR2 is ANQGSEA. DNA of the CDR3: TGCAGCGTTGAAGATCCGACAGATACGCAGTATTTT. Translating gives CSVEDPTDTQYF.

The rearrangement uses TRBV5-6 and TRBJ2-5; 10 bases are a match to TRBD1. V was clipped by 3 bases and J by 6 bases; unmatched bases: 8. The germline CDR1 and CDR2 sequences are SGHDT and YYEEEE. This CDR3 spans 15 amino acids. The CDR3 coding sequence is TGTGCCAGCAGCTCGGGGACAGGGGAGACAAAGACCCAGTACTTC. This sequence encodes CASSSGTGETKTQYF.

This clone was seen a few times. The chain uses TRBV2 and TRBJ2-1, with D perhaps TRBD1 (5 bases). Germline V CDR1 and CDR2: SNHLY, FYNNEI. Trimming cost V 7 bases and J 10 bases, with 20 bases left between them. This CDR3 comprises 14 residues. The CDR3 here is CASNKHEENREQFF. The CDR3 DNA follows: TGTGCCAGCAATAAGCACGAGGAAAACAGGGAGCAGTTCTTC.

This clone has only a few counts. The rearrangement uses TRBV11-2 and TRBJ2-5, with D tentatively TRBD1 or TRBD2 (5 bases each). The ends were cut back, 4 bases at V and 4 bases at J, with 16 bases in the middle. The germline V gene encodes CDR1 SGHAT and CDR2 FQNNGV. This CDR3 spans 15 amino acids. DNA of the CDR3: TGTGCCAGCAGCTCCCCGACCGGGACCGGAGAGACCCAGTACTTC. The encoded protein is CASSSPTGTGETQYF.

The gene calls are TRBV27 and TRBJ1-6; 7 nucleotides align to TRBD1. Per the germline V gene, CDR1 is MNHEY and CDR2 is SMNVEV (reference sequence). The CDR3 extends over 12 amino acids. Germline trimming cut 8 bases from V and 10 bases from J; bases unmatched to any gene: 5. CDR3 in amino acids: CASRDRQSPLHF. Written as DNA, the CDR3 is TGTGCCAGCCGGGACAGACAATCACCCCTCCACTTT.

The chain combines TRBV6-5 with TRBJ1-2, with TRBD1 matching over 8 bases. The CDR3 length is 13 residues. CDR1 is MNHEY, CDR2 SVGAGI, per germline. V dropped 2 bases and J dropped 9; count of bases not matched to a gene: 5. The CDR3 spells CASSYTDRASYTF. CDR3 nucleotide sequence: TGTGCCAGCAGTTACACGGACAGGGCGAGCTACACCTTC.

The table lists this clone with a few counts. The J gene is TRBJ1-6, the V gene TRBV27, with D possibly being TRBD1 (6 bases). The ends were cut back, 5 bases at V and 8 bases at J, with 13 bases in the middle. Germline CDR1 and CDR2: MNHEY and SMNVEV (reference sequence). The CDR3 is 14 residues long. The CDR3 reads CASSPQGEDSPLHF. The CDR3 coding sequence is TGTGCCAGCAGTCCACAGGGTGAGGATTCACCCCTCCACTTT.